This T cell receptor (beta chain) was sequenced during a study of control samples from healthy donors and cancer patients. Profiling relied on immunoSEQ multiplex PCR, and the TCRdb table lists in-frame clones only, not all of them. The repertoire consists of roughly 80,000 clones, with roughly 88% occurring once and the leading ten covering 4.5% to 6%. V dropped 2 bases and J dropped 5 bases, with 12 bases sitting between them. Germline CDR1 is MNHNS and CDR2 is SASEGT. This CDR3 has 14 residues. The chain combines TRBV6-1 with TRBJ2-5, with D possibly matching TRBD1 (6 bases). The sequence derives from a woman between 45 and 65 years old in good health. The specimen sequenced was blood. The CDR3 loop is CASSEITGWETQYF. The CDR3 DNA is TGTGCCAGCAGTGAAATCACAGGGTGGGAGACCCAGTACTTC.